This is a list of T cell receptor beta chains from one sample in a study of CD8+ T cells in alopecia areata. Repertoires were generated with immunoSEQ multiplex PCR, while TCRdb's copy carries only in-frame clones and drops some. The data hold approximately 180,000 clones, with roughly 66% observed a single time. The sequencing used CD8+ T cells sorted from blood, collected at week 0. The receptors stem from a human donor with alopecia areata. Each CDR3 is given with its conserved first and last residue. D genes are given only for firm matches.

d_call	v_call	j_call	cdr3_nt	cdr3_aa
TRBD2	TRBV15	TRBJ2-4	TGTGCCACCAGCAGAACTAGCGGGGAACCCTCAGCCAAAAACATTCAGTACTTC	CATSRTSGEPSAKNIQYF
NA	TRBV4-1	TRBJ1-6	TGCGCCAGCAGCCTATGGGACGGAGCTTTCGGTTTCACCTATTCACCCCTCCACTTT	CASSLWDGAFGFTYSPLHF
NA	TRBV29-1	TRBJ2-1	TGCAGCGTTAAGGTGACCTACAATGAGCAGTTCTTC	CSVKVTYNEQFF
TRBD1	TRBV30	TRBJ1-4	TGTGCCTGGAGTGAAGGGGCAGGGGGAGGTGAAAAACTGTTTTTT	CAWSEGAGGGEKLFF
NA	TRBV2	TRBJ1-1	TGTGCCAGCAGTTCGAACACTGAAGCTTTCTTT	CASSSNTEAFF
NA	TRBV9	TRBJ2-2	TGTGCCAGCAGCGTAGAAGGAACCGGGGAGCTGTTTTTT	CASSVEGTGELFF
NA	TRBV4-2	TRBJ1-5	TGTGCCAGCAGCCAGGAAGGGAGTAGCAATCAGCCCCAGCATTTT	CASSQEGSSNQPQHF
NA	TRBV6-5	TRBJ2-1	TGTGCCAGTTGCTCGGGGAGCTCCTACAATGAGCAGTTCTTC	CASCSGSSYNEQFF
NA	TRBV2	TRBJ2-1	TGTGCCAGCAGTCACATTAAGGACTCCTGGAGGACTCCCGAGGATGAAAATGAGCAGTTCTTC	CASSHIKDSWRTPEDENEQFF
NA	TRBV25-1	TRBJ1-5	TGTGCCAGCAGTGATGGGCCCGGGAAGCCCCAGCATTTT	CASSDGPGKPQHF